These T cell receptor beta chains were read from a single sample in a study of blood T cell repertoires in COVID-19. Clones were read by immunoSEQ multiplex PCR, and TCRdb kept only the in-frame ones, dropping some. The sample consists of roughly 230,000 clones, about four fifths of them appearing once. The sequenced material came from PBMCs or T cells enriched from blood (not recorded which). Receptors were obtained from a woman aged 55-69 years who had recovered from COVID-19. Both conserved end residues are part of each CDR3. Fields, in order: D gene, J gene, clone size, V gene, CDR3 protein, CDR3 DNA. A D gene is named only where the DNA matches it firmly. Not all rows give a size; the values are once, few, many and, for expanded clones, a class.

.,TRBJ2-7,once,TRBV12-3/TRBV12-4,CASSLRGAGEQYF,TGTGCCAGCAGCCTCAGGGGGGCGGGCGAGCAGTACTTC
.,TRBJ1-5,.,TRBV27,CASRQVRSNQPQHF,TGTGCCAGCAGGCAGGTCCGTAGCAATCAGCCCCAGCATTTT
.,TRBJ1-6,.,TRBV5-1,CASSPGENSPLHF,TGCGCCAGCAGCCCAGGGGAAAATTCACCCCTCCACTTT
TRBD1,TRBJ2-5,.,TRBV7-6,CASSLGPTGAGETQYF,TGTGCCAGCAGCTTAGGACCGACAGGGGCCGGGGAGACCCAGTACTTC
.,TRBJ2-7,.,TRBV11-2,CASTFGYGDEQYF,TGTGCCAGCACTTTCGGTTATGGAGACGAGCAGTACTTC
.,TRBJ1-2,many,TRBV4-3,CASSQDAWGEGGGYTF,TGCGCCAGCAGCCAAGATGCATGGGGGGAGGGAGGCGGCTACACCTTC
.,TRBJ1-1,.,TRBV5-1,CASSFSGNTEAFF,TGCGCCAGCAGCTTCTCAGGGAACACTGAAGCTTTCTTT
.,TRBJ2-2,few,TRBV9,CASSVEMVGAVGELFF,TGTGCCAGCAGCGTAGAGATGGTGGGGGCTGTCGGGGAGCTGTTTTTT
.,TRBJ1-5,.,TRBV2,CASRGDTNQPQHF,TGTGCCAGCAGAGGGGACACCAATCAGCCCCAGCATTTT
TRBD1,TRBJ2-5,.,TRBV7-2,CASSLGGQNQETQYF,TGTGCCAGCAGCTTAGGGGGACAGAATCAAGAGACCCAGTACTTC
.,TRBJ2-2,once,TRBV5-4,CASSSVTGLNTGELFF,TGTGCCAGCAGCTCGGTGACAGGACTGAACACCGGGGAGCTGTTTTTT
.,TRBJ2-3,.,TRBV19,CASSRQGGVLASTDTQYF,TGTGCCAGTAGTCGGCAAGGCGGCGTTTTGGCTAGCACAGATACGCAGTATTTT
TRBD1,TRBJ1-2,once,TRBV7-2,CASTPPGQGHGYTF,TGTGCCAGCACCCCCCCCGGACAGGGCCATGGCTACACCTTC
TRBD1,TRBJ1-2,.,TRBV4-3,CASSQDPGQPYGYTF,TGCGCCAGCAGCCAAGATCCGGGACAGCCCTATGGCTACACCTTC
.,TRBJ1-5,.,TRBV4-1,CASSHPAGQPQHF,TGCGCCAGCAGCCACCCAGCGGGTCAGCCCCAGCATTTT
.,TRBJ1-1,.,TRBV7-8,CASSLGPRDTTNTEAFF,TGTGCCAGCAGCTTAGGACCCCGGGACACTACGAACACTGAAGCTTTCTTT
.,TRBJ1-6,once,TRBV7-2,CASSLVGPPNSPLHF,TGTGCCAGCAGCTTAGTTGGGCCACCTAATTCACCCCTCCACTTT
.,TRBJ1-1,.,TRBV5-6,CASSSQGGATEAFF,TGTGCCAGCAGTAGCCAGGGTGGGGCCACTGAAGCTTTCTTT
.,TRBJ1-2,once,TRBV6-5,CASSPPAGRGGYTF,TGTGCCAGCAGCCCCCCGGCAGGGCGGGGTGGCTACACCTTC
.,TRBJ2-7,.,TRBV5-4,CASSLDQPSGYEQYF,TGTGCCAGCAGCTTAGATCAACCTTCGGGCTACGAGCAGTACTTC
.,TRBJ2-5,.,TRBV3-1/TRBV3-2,CASSQRSQETQYF,TGTGCCAGCAGCCAGCGGTCCCAAGAGACCCAGTACTTC
TRBD1,TRBJ2-7,.,TRBV29-1,CSVRRTGAYEQYF,TGCAGCGTCCGACGGACAGGGGCCTACGAGCAGTACTTC
.,TRBJ2-3,.,TRBV7-9,CASSPGDTDTQYF,TGTGCCAGCAGCCCCGGAGACACAGATACGCAGTATTTT
TRBD1,TRBJ1-2,.,TRBV18,CASSPGTGLRYGYTF,TGTGCCAGCTCACCCGGGACAGGGTTACGTTATGGCTACACCTTC
.,TRBJ2-3,once,TRBV5-6,CASSVSSFTSTDTQYF,TGTGCCAGCAGTGTAAGTTCATTTACTAGCACAGATACGCAGTATTTT
TRBD1,TRBJ1-2,.,TRBV19,CASSRQGYGYTF,TGTGCCAGTAGTCGACAGGGCTATGGCTACACCTTC
.,TRBJ2-1,once,TRBV5-1,CASSLGVGESYNEQFF,TGCGCCAGCAGCTTGGGCGTGGGAGAATCCTACAATGAGCAGTTCTTC
.,TRBJ1-5,once,TRBV27,CASSSRSNQPQHF,TGTGCCAGCAGTTCTCGGAGCAATCAGCCCCAGCATTTT
.,TRBJ1-6,.,TRBV6-5,CASCTGSYNSPLHF,TGTGCCAGTTGTACGGGATCCTATAATTCACCCCTCCACTTT
.,TRBJ1-1,few,TRBV7-2,CASSMDSVGGTEAFF,TGTGCCAGCAGCATGGACAGTGTAGGCGGCACTGAAGCTTTCTTT
.,TRBJ1-2,.,TRBV2,CASSVAANYGYTF,TGTGCCAGCAGTGTCGCAGCTAACTATGGCTACACCTTC
TRBD1,TRBJ1-1,once,TRBV7-6,CASSLPSGTGSRDTEAFF,TGTGCCAGCAGCCTCCCCTCCGGGACAGGGAGTCGGGACACTGAAGCTTTCTTT
.,TRBJ2-1,.,TRBV15,CATSREMGVSGEQFF,TGTGCCACCAGCAGAGAGATGGGAGTCTCGGGGGAGCAGTTCTTC
TRBD1,TRBJ2-5,.,TRBV7-2,CASSFIQGAGETQYF,TGTGCCAGCAGCTTCATCCAGGGGGCAGGAGAGACCCAGTACTTC
.,TRBJ1-1,few,TRBV27,CASRRGDTEAFF,TGTGCCAGCAGAAGGGGCGACACTGAAGCTTTCTTT
.,TRBJ2-3,.,TRBV5-1,CASSATSTDTQYF,TGCGCCAGCAGCGCCACAAGCACAGATACGCAGTATTTT
.,TRBJ2-1,.,TRBV7-7,CASSLAGGQGSEQFF,TGTGCCAGCAGCTTAGCGGGAGGCCAGGGAAGTGAGCAGTTCTTC
.,TRBJ2-2,.,TRBV7-8,CASSPDTGELFF,TGTGCCAGCAGCCCCGACACCGGGGAGCTGTTTTTT
.,TRBJ1-5,.,TRBV4-1,CASSPRELNQPQHF,TGCGCCAGCAGCCCGAGGGAGCTAAATCAGCCCCAGCATTTT
TRBD2,TRBJ2-7,.,TRBV7-9,CASSPLERGVSYEQYF,TGTGCCAGCAGCCCTCTTGAGCGGGGGGTGTCCTACGAGCAGTACTTC
TRBD2,TRBJ2-1,.,TRBV7-9,CASSLRAGAVINEQFF,TGTGCCAGCAGCCTCCGAGCGGGAGCAGTTATAAATGAGCAGTTCTTC
.,TRBJ2-6,.,TRBV7-9,CASSFARAGTGANVLTF,TGTGCCAGCAGCTTCGCCAGGGCAGGGACTGGGGCCAACGTCCTGACTTTC
.,TRBJ1-5,.,TRBV19,CASSIGQGHNQPQHF,TGTGCCAGTAGTATAGGGCAGGGGCACAATCAGCCCCAGCATTTT
.,TRBJ1-1,.,TRBV5-1,CASSLVPGGGTEAFF,TGCGCCAGCAGCTTGGTCCCGGGGGGAGGCACTGAAGCTTTCTTT
.,TRBJ1-4,.,TRBV5-4,CASSLNRVGSEKLFF,TGTGCCAGCAGCCTCAACAGGGTAGGAAGTGAAAAACTGTTTTTT
TRBD2,TRBJ2-7,.,TRBV3-1/TRBV3-2,CASSLLSGASSYEQYF,TGTGCCAGCAGCCTTCTAAGCGGGGCCAGCTCCTACGAGCAGTACTTC
TRBD1,TRBJ1-2,once,TRBV7-9,CASSSGQGGYGYTF,TGTGCCAGCAGCTCAGGACAGGGTGGCTATGGCTACACCTTC
.,TRBJ2-7,.,TRBV6-5,CASSYGSEGAYEQYF,TGTGCCAGCAGTTACGGTAGCGAGGGGGCCTACGAGCAGTACTTC
.,TRBJ1-5,.,TRBV5-1,CASSLGAEGNQPQHF,TGCGCCAGCAGCTTGGGGGCGGAGGGCAATCAGCCCCAGCATTTT
TRBD1,TRBJ1-1,.,TRBV9,CASSVVQGAEAFF,TGTGCCAGCAGCGTAGTACAGGGGGCTGAAGCTTTCTTT
.,TRBJ2-4,.,TRBV5-1,CASSLIGAGAKNIQYF,TGCGCCAGCAGCTTGATAGGAGCTGGGGCCAAAAACATTCAGTACTTC
.,TRBJ1-1,.,TRBV7-2,CASSLAGAGQNTEAFF,TGTGCCAGCAGCTTAGCTGGGGCCGGACAGAACACTGAAGCTTTCTTT